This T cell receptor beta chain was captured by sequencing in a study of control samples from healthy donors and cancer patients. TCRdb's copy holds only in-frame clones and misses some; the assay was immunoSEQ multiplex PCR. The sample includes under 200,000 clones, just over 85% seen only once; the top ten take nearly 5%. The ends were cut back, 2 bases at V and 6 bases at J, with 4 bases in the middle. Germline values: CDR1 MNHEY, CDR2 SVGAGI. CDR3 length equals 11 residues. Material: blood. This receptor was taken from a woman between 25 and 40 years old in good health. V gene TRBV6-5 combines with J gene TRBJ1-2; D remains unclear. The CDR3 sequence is CASSYGDGYTF. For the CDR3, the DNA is TGTGCCAGCAGTTACGGGGATGGCTACACCTTC.